This is a list of T cell receptor beta chains from one sample in a study of blood T cell repertoires in COVID-19. Data came from immunoSEQ multiplex PCR; TCRdb stores just in-frame clones and leaves some out. The sample has around 270,000 clones; 75% to 90% are singletons. The specimen was peripheral blood. These receptor sequences come from a man between 40 and 49 years old with acute or convalescent COVID-19. The CDR3 runs from the conserved cysteine through the conserved F or W. The D gene is left open where the match is weak. Size values are once, few and many counts, or a class for expanded clones, and some rows have none.

CDR3 protein | CDR3 DNA | clone size | J gene | D gene | V gene
CASSILGDAGYTF | TGCGCCAGCAGCATCTTAGGGGATGCTGGCTACACCTTC | - | TRBJ1-2 | - | TRBV5-1
CASAWSGADTQYF | TGTGCCAGCGCCTGGTCAGGGGCGGATACGCAGTATTTT | - | TRBJ2-3 | - | TRBV12-3/TRBV12-4
CASSRGPGYEQYF | TGTGCCAGTAGCCGCGGCCCGGGATACGAGCAGTACTTC | - | TRBJ2-7 | - | TRBV19
CASSLVGQYVYGYTF | TGTGCCAGCAGCTTGGTGGGACAGTACGTCTATGGCTACACCTTC | - | TRBJ1-2 | TRBD1 | TRBV5-8
CASRTGSIYEQYF | TGTGCCAGCAGGACCGGGAGCATCTACGAGCAGTACTTC | - | TRBJ2-7 | - | TRBV6-6
CASSQRGQALSGELFF | TGTGCCAGCAGCCAAAGGGGACAGGCCCTCTCCGGGGAGCTGTTTTTT | few | TRBJ2-2 | TRBD1 | TRBV7-8
CASSEGPYEEQYF | TGTGCCAGCTCGGAGGGACCCTACGAAGAGCAGTACTTC | - | TRBJ2-7 | - | TRBV25-1
CSVGQGARGGYTF | TGCAGCGTTGGGCAGGGGGCGCGGGGTGGCTACACCTTC | - | TRBJ1-2 | TRBD1 | TRBV29-1
CASSELGGEKLFF | TGTGCCAGCAGTGAGTTGGGAGGGGAAAAACTGTTTTTT | few | TRBJ1-4 | - | TRBV2
CASSRRDRDNSPLHF | TGTGCCAGCAGCAGGAGGGACAGGGATAATTCACCCCTCCACTTT | - | TRBJ1-6 | TRBD1 | TRBV5-6
CSASTGGGTEAFF | TGCAGCGCTTCGACAGGGGGCGGCACTGAAGCTTTCTTT | - | TRBJ1-1 | TRBD1 | TRBV29-1
CASRIGTGGLGGTEAFF | TGTGCCAGCAGGATAGGGACAGGCGGTTTGGGAGGCACTGAAGCTTTCTTT | - | TRBJ1-1 | TRBD1 | TRBV7-2
CASSVQGTGELFF | TGTGCCAGCAGCGTACAGGGTACCGGGGAGCTGTTTTTT | once | TRBJ2-2 | - | TRBV7-3
CASSQRRGTEAFF | TGTGCCAGCAGTCAACGGCGGGGCACTGAAGCTTTCTTT | - | TRBJ1-1 | - | TRBV27
CASSQRQGKRSKNIQYF | TGTGCCAGCAGTCAACGACAGGGAAAGCGATCCAAAAACATTCAGTACTTC | - | TRBJ2-4 | TRBD1 | TRBV11-3
CATSGVLAGDYNEQFF | TGTGCCACCAGTGGGGTTCTAGCGGGGGACTACAATGAGCAGTTCTTC | - | TRBJ2-1 | TRBD2 | TRBV24-1
CASSLRGQGGTGELFF | TGTGCCAGCAGCTTAAGAGGACAGGGTGGTACCGGGGAGCTGTTTTTT | - | TRBJ2-2 | TRBD1 | TRBV11-2
CASSPGLDRDDQPQHF | TGTGCCAGCAGCCCCGGTCTGGACAGGGACGATCAGCCCCAGCATTTT | - | TRBJ1-5 | TRBD1 | TRBV6-6
CASSEQGSSYEQYF | TGTGCCAGCAGTGAACAGGGGAGCTCCTACGAGCAGTACTTC | - | TRBJ2-7 | - | TRBV2
CASSSPRTGRNGYTF | TGTGCCAGCAGCTCACCCCGGACAGGGAGAAATGGCTACACCTTC | - | TRBJ1-2 | TRBD1 | TRBV11-2
CATSDLDRAHEQFF | TGTGCCACCAGTGACCTGGACAGGGCACATGAGCAGTTCTTC | - | TRBJ2-1 | TRBD1 | TRBV24-1
CASSRQTGPGGANVLTF | TGTGCCAGCAGCCGCCAGACAGGGCCCGGAGGGGCCAACGTCCTGACTTTC | - | TRBJ2-6 | TRBD1 | TRBV14
CAGTDRDGNDGYTF | TGTGCCGGCACCGACAGGGATGGGAATGATGGCTACACCTTC | - | TRBJ1-2 | TRBD1 | TRBV7-9
CASSLESLDGYTF | TGTGCCAGCAGTTTAGAAAGCTTGGATGGCTACACCTTC | - | TRBJ1-2 | - | TRBV12-3/TRBV12-4
CATAQGAITEAFF | TGTGCCACCGCACAGGGGGCGATAACTGAAGCTTTCTTT | - | TRBJ1-1 | TRBD1 | TRBV2
CASSLNLGGGNNSPLHF | TGTGCCAGCAGCCTCAACTTAGGAGGGGGCAATAATTCACCCCTCCACTTT | - | TRBJ1-6 | TRBD1 | TRBV7-6
CASSVFFVGGYNSPLHF | TGTGCCAGCAGCGTTTTTTTTGTAGGCGGGTATAATTCACCCCTCCACTTT | few | TRBJ1-6 | - | TRBV9
CASKLRQPGTEAFF | TGTGCCAGTAAGTTAAGACAGCCCGGCACTGAAGCTTTCTTT | - | TRBJ1-1 | - | TRBV19
CASSGAGGVRSPLHF | TGTGCCAGCAGCGGGGCAGGGGGCGTACGGTCACCCCTCCACTTT | - | TRBJ1-6 | - | TRBV21-1
CASGDRGHGQPQHF | TGTGCTAGTGGGGACAGGGGGCATGGTCAGCCCCAGCATTTT | - | TRBJ1-5 | TRBD1 | TRBV12-5
CASSFRDRTDQPQHF | TGTGCCAGCAGCTTCCGGGACAGGACTGATCAGCCCCAGCATTTT | once | TRBJ1-5 | TRBD1 | TRBV5-6
CASSLARLAGIDSYNEQFF | TGCGCCAGCAGCTTGGCCAGGCTAGCGGGCATCGACTCCTACAATGAGCAGTTCTTC | - | TRBJ2-1 | TRBD2 | TRBV5-1
CASRPRGKAPLHF | TGTGCCAGCAGGCCTCGGGGGAAGGCACCCCTCCACTTT | - | TRBJ1-6 | - | TRBV28
CASRGAPDNSPLHF | TGTGCCAGCAGGGGGGCCCCCGATAATTCACCCCTCCACTTT | - | TRBJ1-6 | - | TRBV6-6
CASSLAGQGVADTQYF | TGTGCCAGCAGCTTGGCCGGACAGGGGGTCGCAGATACGCAGTATTTT | - | TRBJ2-3 | TRBD1 | TRBV7-9
CSAGAGAKNIQYF | TGCAGCGCGGGCGCGGGGGCCAAAAACATTCAGTACTTC | - | TRBJ2-4 | - | TRBV29-1
CASSSGTGGAGNNEQFF | TGCGCCAGCAGCTCCGGGACAGGGGGCGCGGGGAACAATGAGCAGTTCTTC | - | TRBJ2-1 | TRBD1 | TRBV5-1
CSARVSSGGYNEQFF | TGCAGCGCTCGAGTTTCTAGCGGGGGGTACAATGAGCAGTTCTTC | - | TRBJ2-1 | TRBD2 | TRBV29-1
CASSQGGGGAYTQYF | TGTGCCAGCAGCCAAGGGGGCGGGGGCGCATATACGCAGTATTTT | - | TRBJ2-3 | - | TRBV3-1/TRBV3-2
CAISGQSNYGYTF | TGTGCCATCAGTGGGCAGTCTAACTATGGCTACACCTTC | few | TRBJ1-2 | - | TRBV10-3
CASSPGQNNQPQHF | TGCGCCAGCAGCCCGGGACAGAACAATCAGCCCCAGCATTTT | - | TRBJ1-5 | TRBD1 | TRBV5-1
CASGLSWTAYSNQPQHF | TGTGCTAGTGGTTTGTCCTGGACAGCTTATAGCAATCAGCCCCAGCATTTT | - | TRBJ1-5 | - | TRBV12-5
CASSPPRQGYNQPQHF | TGTGCCAGTAGTCCTCCCCGACAGGGTTACAATCAGCCCCAGCATTTT | once | TRBJ1-5 | TRBD1 | TRBV19
CSVTPREPQHF | TGCAGCGTTACCCCCAGGGAGCCCCAGCATTTT | - | TRBJ1-5 | - | TRBV29-1
CSASKTGAASYEQYF | TGCAGTGCTAGTAAAACAGGTGCAGCGTCCTACGAGCAGTACTTC | - | TRBJ2-7 | - | TRBV20-1
CAAFSGTEAFF | TGTGCCGCCTTCTCGGGTACTGAAGCTTTCTTT | - | TRBJ1-1 | - | TRBV28
CASSLGGSSNYGYTF | TGCGCCAGCAGCTTGGGGGGCAGTTCTAACTATGGCTACACCTTC | - | TRBJ1-2 | - | TRBV5-1
CASSQPTGGTEAFF | TGCGCCAGCAGCCAGCCTACAGGGGGCACTGAAGCTTTCTTT | - | TRBJ1-1 | TRBD1 | TRBV4-1
CASSFSAAVGANVLTF | TGTGCCAGCAGCTTTAGCGCAGCCGTCGGGGCCAACGTCCTGACTTTC | - | TRBJ2-6 | - | TRBV11-2
CASSSRRLSEQFF | TGTGCCAGCAGTTCCCGCAGACTTTCTGAGCAGTTCTTC | - | TRBJ2-1 | - | TRBV6-5
CATAGTGAYEQYF | TGTGCCACCGCCGGGACAGGGGCCTACGAGCAGTACTTC | - | TRBJ2-7 | TRBD1 | TRBV10-3
CASSRTGEKLFF | TGTGCCAGCTCACGGACTGGTGAAAAACTGTTTTTT | - | TRBJ1-4 | - | TRBV18
CAISDPGQGVFSYNEQFF | TGTGCCATCAGTGATCCAGGACAGGGGGTATTTTCCTACAATGAGCAGTTCTTC | - | TRBJ2-1 | TRBD1 | TRBV10-3
CASSLGTGDSPLHF | TGTGCCAGCAGCTTGGGGACAGGGGATTCACCCCTCCACTTT | few | TRBJ1-6 | TRBD1 | TRBV11-2
CASSPGTGPHEQYF | TGTGCCAGCAGCCCTGGGACAGGCCCACACGAGCAGTACTTC | - | TRBJ2-7 | TRBD1 | TRBV3-1/TRBV3-2
CASSRTGQEDGYTF | TGCGCCAGCAGCCGAACGGGACAGGAAGATGGCTACACCTTC | - | TRBJ1-2 | TRBD1 | TRBV4-1
CASSWTLGNTEAFF | TGCGCCAGCAGCTGGACTCTAGGGAACACTGAAGCTTTCTTT | - | TRBJ1-1 | - | TRBV5-1
CASSILGDTQYF | TGTGCCAGCAGTATTCTAGGAGATACGCAGTATTTT | - | TRBJ2-3 | - | TRBV12-3/TRBV12-4